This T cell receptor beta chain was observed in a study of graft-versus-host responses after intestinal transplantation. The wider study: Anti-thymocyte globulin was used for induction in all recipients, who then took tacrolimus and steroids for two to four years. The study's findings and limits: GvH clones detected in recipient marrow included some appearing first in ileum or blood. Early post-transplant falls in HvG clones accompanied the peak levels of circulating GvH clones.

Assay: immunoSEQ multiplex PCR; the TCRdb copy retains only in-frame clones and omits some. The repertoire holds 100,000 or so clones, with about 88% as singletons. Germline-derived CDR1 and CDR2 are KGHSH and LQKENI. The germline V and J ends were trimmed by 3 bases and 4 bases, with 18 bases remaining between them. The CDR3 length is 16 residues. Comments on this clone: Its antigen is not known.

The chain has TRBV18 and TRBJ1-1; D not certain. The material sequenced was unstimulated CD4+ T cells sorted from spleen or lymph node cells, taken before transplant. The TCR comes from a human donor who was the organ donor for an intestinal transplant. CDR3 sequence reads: CASSPEDGRSSTEAFF. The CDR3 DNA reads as TGTGCCAGCTCACCCGAGGACGGCAGGAGTTCCACTGAAGCTTTCTTT.